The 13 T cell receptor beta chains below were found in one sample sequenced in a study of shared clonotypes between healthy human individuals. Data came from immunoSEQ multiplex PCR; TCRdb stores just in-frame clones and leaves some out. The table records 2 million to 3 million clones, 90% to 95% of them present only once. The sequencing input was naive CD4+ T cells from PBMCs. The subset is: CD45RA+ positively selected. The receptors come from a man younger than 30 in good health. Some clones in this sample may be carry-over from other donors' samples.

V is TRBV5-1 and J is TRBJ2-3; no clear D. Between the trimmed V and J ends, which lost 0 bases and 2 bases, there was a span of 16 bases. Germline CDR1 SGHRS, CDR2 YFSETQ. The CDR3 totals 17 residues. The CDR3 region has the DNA TGCGCCAGCAGCTTGGCTCGTCAGGCTGGCTCCACAGATACGCAGTATTTT. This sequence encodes CASSLARQAGSTDTQYF.

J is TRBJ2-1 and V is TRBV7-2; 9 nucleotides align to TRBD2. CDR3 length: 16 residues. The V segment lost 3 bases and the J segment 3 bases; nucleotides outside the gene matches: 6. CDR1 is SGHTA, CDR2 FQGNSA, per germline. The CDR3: CASSFVGTSSYNEQFF. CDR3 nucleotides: TGTGCCAGCAGCTTCGTGGGGACTAGCAGCTACAATGAGCAGTTCTTC.

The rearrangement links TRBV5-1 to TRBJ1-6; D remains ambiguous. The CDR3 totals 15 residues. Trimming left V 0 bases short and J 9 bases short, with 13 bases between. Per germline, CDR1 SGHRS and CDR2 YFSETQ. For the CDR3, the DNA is TGCGCCAGCAGCTTGGCGGGAAGGGTCCGTTCACCCCTCCACTTT. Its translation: CASSLAGRVRSPLHF.

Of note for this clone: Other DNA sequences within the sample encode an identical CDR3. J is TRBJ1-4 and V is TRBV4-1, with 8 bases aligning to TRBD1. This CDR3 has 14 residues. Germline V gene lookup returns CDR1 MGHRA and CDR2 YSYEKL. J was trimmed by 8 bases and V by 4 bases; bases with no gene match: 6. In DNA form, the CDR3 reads TGCGCCAGCAGCCGTGGACAGGGTGGGGAAAAACTGTTTTTT. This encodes CASSRGQGGEKLFF.

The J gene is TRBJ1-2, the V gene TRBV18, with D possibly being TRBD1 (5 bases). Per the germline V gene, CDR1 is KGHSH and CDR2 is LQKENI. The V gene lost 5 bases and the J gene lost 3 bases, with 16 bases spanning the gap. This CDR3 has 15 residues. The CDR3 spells CASSVVQGDDYGYTF. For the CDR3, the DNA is TGTGCCAGCTCAGTTGTCCAGGGAGATGACTATGGCTACACCTTC.

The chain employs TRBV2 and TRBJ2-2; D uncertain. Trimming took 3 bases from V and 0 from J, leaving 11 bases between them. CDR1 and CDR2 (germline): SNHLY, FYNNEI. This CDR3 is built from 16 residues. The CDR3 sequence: CASSDEATTNTGELFF. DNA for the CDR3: TGTGCCAGCAGTGACGAGGCGACCACGAACACCGGGGAGCTGTTTTTT. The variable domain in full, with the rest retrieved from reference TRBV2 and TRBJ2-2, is EPEVTQTPSHQVTQMGQEVILRCVPISNHLYFYWYRQILGQKVEFLVSFYNNEISEKSEIFDDQFSVERPDGSNFTLKIRSTKLEDSAMYFCASSDEATTNTGELFFGEGSRLTVL.

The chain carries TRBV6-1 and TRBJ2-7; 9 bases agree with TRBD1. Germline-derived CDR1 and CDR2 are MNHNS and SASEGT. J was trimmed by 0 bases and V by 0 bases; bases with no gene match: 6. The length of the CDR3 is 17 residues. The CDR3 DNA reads TGTGCCAGCAGTGAAGCAATCCCGGGACAGGGCTCCTACGAGCAGTACTTC. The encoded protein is CASSEAIPGQGSYEQYF.

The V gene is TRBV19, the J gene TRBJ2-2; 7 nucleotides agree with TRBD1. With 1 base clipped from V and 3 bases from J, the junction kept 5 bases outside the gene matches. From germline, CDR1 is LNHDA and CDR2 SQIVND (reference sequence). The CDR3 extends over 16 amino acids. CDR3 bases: TGTGCCAGTAGTATAGTGAGGGGGCGATACACCGGGGAGCTGTTTTTT. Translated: CASSIVRGRYTGELFF.

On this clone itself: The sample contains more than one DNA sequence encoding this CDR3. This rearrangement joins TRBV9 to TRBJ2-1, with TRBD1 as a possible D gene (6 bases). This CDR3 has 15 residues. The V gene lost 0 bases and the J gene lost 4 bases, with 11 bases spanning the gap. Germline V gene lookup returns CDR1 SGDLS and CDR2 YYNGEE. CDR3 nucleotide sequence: TGTGCCAGCAGCGTAGCAGGGGACGGGTACAATGAGCAGTTCTTC. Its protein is CASSVAGDGYNEQFF.

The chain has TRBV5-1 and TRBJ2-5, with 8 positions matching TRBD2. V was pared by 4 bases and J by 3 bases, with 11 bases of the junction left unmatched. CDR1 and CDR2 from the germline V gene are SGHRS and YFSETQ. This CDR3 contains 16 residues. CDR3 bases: TGCGCCAGCAGCCAGACCCCTACTAGCGGAAAAGAGACCCAGTACTTC. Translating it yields CASSQTPTSGKETQYF.

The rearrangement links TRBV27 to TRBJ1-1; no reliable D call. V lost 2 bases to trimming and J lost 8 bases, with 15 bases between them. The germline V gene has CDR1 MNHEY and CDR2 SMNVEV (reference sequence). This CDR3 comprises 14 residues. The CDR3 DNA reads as TGTGCCAGCAGTTTAGGAATCCAAAGAAAAGAAGCTTTCTTT. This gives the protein CASSLGIQRKEAFF.

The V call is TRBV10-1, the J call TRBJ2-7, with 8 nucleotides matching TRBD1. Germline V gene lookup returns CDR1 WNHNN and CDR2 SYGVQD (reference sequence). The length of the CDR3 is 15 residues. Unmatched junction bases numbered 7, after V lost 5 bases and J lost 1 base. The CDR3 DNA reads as TGCGCCAGCAGTAATCAGGGGGCCAAATCCTACGAGCAGTACTTC. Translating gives CASSNQGAKSYEQYF.

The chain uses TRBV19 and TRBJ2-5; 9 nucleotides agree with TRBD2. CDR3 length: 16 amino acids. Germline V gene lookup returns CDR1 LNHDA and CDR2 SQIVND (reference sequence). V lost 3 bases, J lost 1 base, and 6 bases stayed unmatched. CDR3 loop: CASSILSGRIQETQYF. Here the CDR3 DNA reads TGTGCCAGTAGTATCTTGAGCGGGAGGATCCAAGAGACCCAGTACTTC.